The TCR beta chain under discussion was sequenced for a study of identical twins. This clonotype turned up a few times. MiXCR was run by TCRdb on the 5' RACE reads, yielding one entry per CDR3 protein. The sample records approximately 700,000 distinct CDR3 sequences, over 15% being singletons. Germline loops: CDR1 SGHRS, CDR2 YFSETQ. The CDR3 sequence is 12 residues long. Trimming shortened V by 7 bases and J by 5 bases, and 13 bases separated the two germline ends. These same records also appear under a second study, on T cells expressing NK-cell markers. That paper states: Sorted CD3+CD56-NKG2C+, CD3+CD56+NKG2C- and CD3+CD56+NKG2C+ T cells were the source of the TCR beta repertoires.

J is TRBJ2-7 and V is TRBV5-1; tentatively, D is TRBD2 (5 bases). The receptor comes from a woman between 18 and 29 years old in good health. The source material was PBMCs. In DNA, the CDR3 is TGCGCCAGCTCCGGGAATGGGAACGAGCAGTACTTC. This encodes CASSGNGNEQYF. Filled out from reference TRBV5-1 and TRBJ2-7, the complete variable domain reads KAGVTQTPRYLIKTRGQQVTLSCSPISGHRSVSWYQQTPGQGLQFLFEYFSETQRNKGNFPGRFSGRQFSNSRSEMNVSTLELGDSALYLCASSGNGNEQYFGPGTRLTVT.